The present T cell receptor (beta chain) was sequenced within a study of blood T cell repertoires in COVID-19. For the study at large: Sources were T cells, B-cell-depleted T cells, or PBMCs; the material itself was cDNA or gDNA.

Trimming took 5 bases from V and 3 from J, leaving 9 bases between them. The CDR3 loop spans 12 amino acids. Per the germline V gene, CDR1 is SGHRS and CDR2 is YFSETQ. This table comes from immunoSEQ multiplex PCR, and its TCRdb copy is limited to in-frame clones, with some not included. The sample includes 25,000 or so clones, about 94% of them seen just once. The gene calls are TRBV5-1 and TRBJ2-7; D not resolved. The receptor comes from a human donor with active COVID-19. The donor label of this sample is uncertain. The sample taken for sequencing was peripheral blood. CDR3 sequence: CASRIDNYEQYF. In nucleotides, the CDR3 is TGCGCCAGCAGAATTGACAACTACGAGCAGTACTTC.